Below are 19 T cell receptor beta chains sequenced from a single sample in a study of T-cell reconstitution after alpha-beta-depleted transplantation in children. This sample's TCRbeta library carried unique molecular identifier barcodes. TCRdb ran MiXCR on the PCR reads and lists one entry per CDR3 protein. The sample records 300,000 to 400,000 distinct CDR3 sequences, around 15% being singletons. Material: PBMCs, mostly from graft donor cells, obtained 360 days after TCRalphabeta/CD19-depleted stem cell transplant. These receptors originate from a male patient aged 2 to 10 who had a stem cell transplant for acute lymphoblastic leukemia, so the T cells may come from the graft donor.

The J gene is TRBJ2-2, the V gene TRBV9; the D is unclear. Germline V gene sequence: CDR1 SGDLS, CDR2 YYNGEE. With 4 bases removed from V and 1 base from J, the gap between germline ends came to 5 bases. CDR3 size: 13 residues. The CDR3 here is CASSTLNTGELFF. CDR3 sequence (DNA): TGTGCCAGCAGCACGCTGAACACCGGGGAGCTGTTTTTT. The entire variable domain, with the rest obtained from reference TRBV9 and TRBJ2-2, is as follows: DSGVTQTPKHLITATGQRVTLRCSPRSGDLSVYWYQQSLDQGLQFLIQYYNGEERAKGNILERFSAQQFPDLHSELNLSSLELGDSALYFCASSTLNTGELFFGEGSRLTVL.

This chain links TRBV4-3 with TRBJ2-3, with D possibly matching TRBD1 (5 bases). This CDR3 contains 15 residues. The V gene lost 3 bases and the J gene lost 5 bases, with 15 bases spanning the gap. Germline V gene data show CDR1 as LGHNA and CDR2 as YSLEER. This CDR3 is CASSHLGSRGDTQYF. In nucleotides, the CDR3 is TGCGCCAGCAGCCATCTCGGGTCTAGGGGAGATACGCAGTATTTT.

This clonotype was seen once. This chain connects TRBV2 to TRBJ1-2; possibly TRBD1 for D (5 bases). The V and J ends lost 2 bases and 6 bases respectively, with 13 bases between them. The V gene's germline CDR1 is SNHLY and CDR2 FYNNEI. This CDR3 spans 14 amino acids. This chain's CDR3 is CASSELVRDHGYTF. The CDR3 DNA is TGTGCCAGCAGTGAACTAGTCAGGGACCATGGCTACACCTTC.

The chain combines TRBV12-3 or TRBV12-4 with TRBJ2-1; the D call may be TRBD1 or TRBD2 (6 bases each). V gave up 6 bases and J gave up 10 bases, with 16 bases separating them. CDR3 size: 13 residues. In nucleotides, the CDR3 is TGTGCCAGCAGGCGGACGGAGGGGGGCGAGCAGTTCTTC. Translation: CASRRTEGGEQFF.

This clonotype was counted only a few times. The chain uses TRBV11-1 and TRBJ2-5; 8 bases are shared with TRBD2. The CDR3 runs to 18 residues. Germline V CDR1 and CDR2: SGHAT, FQDESV (reference sequence). Trimming cost V 4 bases and J 2 bases; bases outside gene matches: 15. The CDR3, as DNA: TGTGCCAGCAGCTCAAATAGCGGGATCCGACCCGTTCAAGAGACCCAGTACTTC. Amino acids: CASSSNSGIRPVQETQYF.

This CDR3 is CASSLDGTSGRAAVYEQYF. The CDR3 bases are TGCGCCAGCAGCTTGGACGGGACTAGCGGGAGGGCTGCCGTCTACGAGCAGTACTTC. This chain connects TRBV5-1 to TRBJ2-7; 16 positions match TRBD2. The CDR3 runs to 19 residues. Germline CDR1 SGHRS, CDR2 YFSETQ. V lost 0 bases, J lost 3 bases, and 9 bases stayed unmatched.

The CDR3 sequence is CASSLTATINEQFF. Here the CDR3 DNA reads TGTGCCAGCAGTTTAACGGCTACTATAAATGAGCAGTTCTTC. This chain links TRBV12-3 or TRBV12-4 with TRBJ2-1, with no clear D. Trimming removed 2 bases at V and 7 bases at J, with 12 bases between. CDR3 length: 14 amino acids.

In this sample, this clonotype turned up many times. The rearrangement uses TRBV27 and TRBJ2-7, with D unresolved. V was shortened by 3 bases and J by 0 bases, with 6 bases between the two germline ends. Germline assignment: CDR1 MNHEY and CDR2 SMNVEV (reference sequence). The CDR3 loop spans 13 amino acids. Here the CDR3 reads CASSFQNSYEQYF. The CDR3, as DNA: TGTGCCAGCAGTTTTCAAAACTCCTACGAGCAGTACTTC.

The V gene is TRBV7-2, the J gene TRBJ2-4; no reliable D call. Germline V CDR1 and CDR2: SGHTA, FQGNSA. The ends were cut back, 9 bases at V and 0 bases at J, with 9 bases in the middle. The CDR3 runs 13 residues. CDR3 in DNA: TGTGCCAGTGGTTCCGTAGCCAAAAACATTCAGTACTTC. Its translation is CASGSVAKNIQYF.

This clonotype was counted only a few times. The V gene is TRBV7-9, the J gene TRBJ1-1; D gene unclear. The V gene's germline CDR1 is SEHNR and CDR2 FQNEAQ (reference sequence). The CDR3 length is 15 residues. Trimming pared 0 bases from V and 0 bases from J, leaving 8 bases between. The CDR3 loop is CASSLAAQLNTEAFF. CDR3 nucleotide sequence: TGTGCCAGCAGCTTAGCCGCCCAGTTGAACACTGAAGCTTTCTTT.

This clonotype turned up a few times. The chain joins TRBV7-2 to TRBJ2-2; D may be TRBD1 or TRBD2 (5 bases each). Germline CDR1 SGHTA, CDR2 FQGNSA. Trimming cost V 3 bases and J 3 bases, with 8 bases left between them. The CDR3 totals 14 residues. CDR3 amino acids: CASSLGEYTGELFF. CDR3 sequence (DNA): TGTGCCAGCAGCTTGGGGGAATACACCGGGGAGCTGTTTTTT.

This clonotype was detected many times. The chain employs TRBV7-2 and TRBJ2-7; D is perhaps TRBD1 or TRBD2 (6 bases each). The length of the CDR3 is 14 residues. Per germline, CDR1 SGHTA and CDR2 FQGNSA. V was cut by 1 base and J by 4 bases, with 11 bases left in between. The CDR3 DNA sequence: TGTGCCAGCAGCTTAGGCGGGACAAAATACGAGCAGTACTTC. Protein: CASSLGGTKYEQYF.

CDR3 residues: CASTLYRARVNEQFF. As DNA, the CDR3 is TGTGCCAGCACCCTTTACCGGGCCAGGGTCAATGAGCAGTTCTTC. The chain joins TRBV12-3 or TRBV12-4 to TRBJ2-1, with D perhaps matching TRBD1 (5 bases). V was clipped by 7 bases and J by 6 bases, with 19 bases between them. CDR3 length: 15 residues.

V is TRBV4-2 and J is TRBJ2-5; no definite D call. Germline lookup yields CDR1 LGHNA and CDR2 YNFKEQ. The CDR3 is 15 residues long. The ends were cut back, 0 bases at V and 3 bases at J, with 11 bases in the middle. CDR3 sequence: CASSQDFRIEETQYF. Here the CDR3 DNA reads TGTGCCAGCAGCCAAGATTTCCGAATAGAAGAGACCCAGTACTTC.

This chain links TRBV20-1 with TRBJ2-1, with TRBD2 as a possible D gene (6 bases). The CDR3 runs to 15 residues. The germline V gene has CDR1 DFQATT and CDR2 SNEGSKA (reference sequence). Trimming took 3 bases from V and 2 from J, leaving 14 bases between them. The CDR3 is CSASSGESAYNEQFF. DNA of the CDR3: TGCAGTGCTAGTAGCGGAGAGAGCGCCTACAATGAGCAGTTCTTC.

There are many counts of this clonotype. The chain employs TRBV7-1 and TRBJ2-1; possible D gene TRBD2, 6 bases. TRBV7-1 has ORF status, its function being uncertain. Trimming took off 3 bases at V and 2 bases at J, with 32 bases between the two ends. This CDR3 contains 22 residues. The CDR3 sequence is CASSSPIGWVSGEPSPYNEQFF. DNA of the CDR3: TGTGCCAGCAGCTCCCCCATCGGATGGGTTAGCGGAGAACCTTCACCCTACAATGAGCAGTTCTTC.

This chain uses TRBV12-3 or TRBV12-4 with TRBJ2-7; D unclear. V gave up 3 bases and J gave up 7 bases, with 16 bases separating them. The CDR3 consists of 14 residues. The CDR3 reads CASSFFADGVEQYF. Written as DNA, the CDR3 is TGTGCCAGCAGTTTTTTCGCAGATGGAGTTGAGCAGTACTTC.

The chain links TRBV2 to TRBJ2-7; D gene unclear. The CDR3 is 14 amino acids. In germline, CDR1 is SNHLY, CDR2 FYNNEI. V was pared by 4 bases and J by 2 bases, with 12 bases between. The chain's CDR3 is CASSGARSTYEQYF. For the CDR3, the DNA is TGTGCCAGCAGTGGGGCCAGGTCAACCTACGAGCAGTACTTC.

This clonotype was recorded at least ten times. V gene TRBV29-1 combines with J gene TRBJ2-1, with D possibly being TRBD1 (5 bases). Germline V CDR1 and CDR2: SQVTM, ANQGSEA. The length of the CDR3 is 13 residues. V shed 5 bases and J shed 0 bases, with 8 bases lying between them. The CDR3: CSVLTVSYNEQFF. The CDR3 DNA sequence: TGCAGCGTTCTGACAGTCTCCTACAATGAGCAGTTCTTC.